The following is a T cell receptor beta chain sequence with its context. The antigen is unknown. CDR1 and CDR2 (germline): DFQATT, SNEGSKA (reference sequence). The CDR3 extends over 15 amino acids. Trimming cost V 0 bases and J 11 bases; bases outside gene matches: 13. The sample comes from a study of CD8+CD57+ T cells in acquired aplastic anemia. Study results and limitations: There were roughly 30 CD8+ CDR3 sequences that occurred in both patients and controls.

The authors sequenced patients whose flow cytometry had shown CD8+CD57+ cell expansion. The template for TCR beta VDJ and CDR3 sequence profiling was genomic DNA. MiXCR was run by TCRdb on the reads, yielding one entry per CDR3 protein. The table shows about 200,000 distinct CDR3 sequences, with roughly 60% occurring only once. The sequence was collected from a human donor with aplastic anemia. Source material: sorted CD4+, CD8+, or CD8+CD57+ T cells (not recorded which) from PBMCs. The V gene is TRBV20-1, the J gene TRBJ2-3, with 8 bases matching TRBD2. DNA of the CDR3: TGCAGTGCTAGAGATCTACTAGCGGAGGGGAGAGAGCAGTATTTT. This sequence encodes CSARDLLAEGREQYF.